Reported below is one T cell receptor (beta chain). What it recognizes is unknown. TCRdb re-analysed the 5' RACE reads in MiXCR, keeping a single row per CDR3 protein. This sample has tens of thousands of distinct CDR3 sequences, with 27% found just once. This entry is derived from a study of CD8 T cells in ankylosing spondylitis. The CDR3 is made up of 15 amino acids. Trimming removed 4 bases from V and 1 base from J; junction bases left unmatched: 3. In germline, CDR1 is SGHAT, CDR2 FQNNGV. The study's findings and limits: In reactive arthritis synovial fluid and blood, some motif variants had been reported before. Ankylosing spondylitis blood appeared to be characterized by a TCR beta motif of several highly homologous variants.

Sequencing was carried out using blood, either unsorted or a sorted T cell fraction (not recorded which). The gene calls are TRBV11-2 and TRBJ2-7; 11 bases match TRBD2. This clonotype was sampled from a male donor with ankylosing spondylitis or in good health (not recorded which). The CDR3 spells CASSWRTSGSYEQYF. The CDR3 DNA reads as TGTGCCAGCAGCTGGAGGACTAGCGGGTCCTACGAGCAGTACTTC.